What follows is one TCR beta chain and its context. What it binds is not known. The protocol was immunoSEQ multiplex PCR, while the TCRdb copy is restricted to in-frame clones and leaves out a portion. The profile covers 150,000 or so clones, with just over 90% appearing a single time and roughly 0.98% taken by the ten largest. This CDR3 spans 15 amino acids. Trimming left V 2 bases short and J 0 bases short, with 10 bases between. The V gene's germline CDR1 is LNHDA and CDR2 SQIVND (reference sequence). This entry is derived from a study of T cell responses to AZD1222 COVID-19 vaccine. Study observations and caveats: The study found vaccine-associated CD4 TCRs spanning spike, dominant at 160-218 and 743-854. At baseline, seropositivity was found in only a handful of AZD1222 recipients.

Sequenced material: peripheral blood, taken 28 days after the second AZD1222 dose. J is TRBJ1-1 and V is TRBV19; D gene ambiguous. The source of this sequence is an adult who received the AZD1222 COVID-19 vaccine. The CDR3 coding sequence is TGTGCCAGTAGTATAAACGCTTACCTGAACACTGAAGCTTTCTTT. It specifies CASSINAYLNTEAFF.